The clone carrying this TCR beta chain was recorded at least ten times. The sample, blood from the first hyperthyroidism diagnosis, precedes any ophthalmopathy symptoms. The source of the sample is a study of T cells in Graves' hyperthyroidism and ophthalmopathy. The CDR3 length is 17 residues. The V segment lost 1 base and the J segment 3 bases; nucleotides outside the gene matches: 8. Germline CDR1 is SNHLY and CDR2 is FYNNEI. RNA transcripts yielded amplified TCR beta CDR3 regions. An initial round of RT-PCR targeting the TCR CDR3 relied on the HTBI primer set. From the multiplex PCR reads, TCRdb called clonotypes with MiXCR, one entry per CDR3 protein. The profile shows nearly 600,000 distinct CDR3 sequences, approximately 13% of them singletons.

This sequence originates from a woman aged 25-40 years with Graves' hyperthyroidism that later progressed to Graves' ophthalmopathy. Sequenced material: blood. The chain has TRBV2 and TRBJ2-1, with 8 positions matching TRBD2. CDR3 nucleotide sequence: TGTGCCAGCAGTGAAGATCTGGCGGGAGGCCGCTACAATGAGCAGTTCTTC. Encoded protein: CASSEDLAGGRYNEQFF.